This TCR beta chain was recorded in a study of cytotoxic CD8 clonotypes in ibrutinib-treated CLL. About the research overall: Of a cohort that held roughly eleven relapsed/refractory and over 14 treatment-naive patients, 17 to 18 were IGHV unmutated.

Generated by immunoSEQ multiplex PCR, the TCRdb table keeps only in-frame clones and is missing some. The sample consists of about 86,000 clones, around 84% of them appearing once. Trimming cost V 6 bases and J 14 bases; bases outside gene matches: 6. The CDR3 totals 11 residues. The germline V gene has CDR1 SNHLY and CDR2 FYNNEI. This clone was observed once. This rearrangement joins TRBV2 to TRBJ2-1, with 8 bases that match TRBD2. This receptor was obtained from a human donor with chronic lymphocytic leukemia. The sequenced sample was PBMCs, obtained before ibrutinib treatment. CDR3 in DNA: TGTGCCAGCAGCTCAACGACTAGCGAGTTCTTC. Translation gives CASSSTTSEFF.